This record concerns one T cell receptor beta chain sequence. The record originates from a study of blood T cell repertoires in COVID-19. About the study: Collection of acute and convalescent COVID-19 samples took place in the United States, Italy and Spain. From T cells, B-cell-depleted T cells, or PBMCs came the material, which was cDNA or gDNA.

In the original workflow: Nucleated cell counts were estimated from reference gene primer amplification. Some clones are missing from TCRdb's copy, which holds only in-frame ones; the method was immunoSEQ multiplex PCR. The V and J calls and the clone size are those of that table, but D and trimming were determined from the DNA. Of some 63,000 clones listed, 75% to 85% are singletons. This CDR3 comprises 16 residues. The V gene lost 0 bases and the J gene lost 15 bases, with 24 bases spanning the gap. Per germline, CDR1 LGHNA and CDR2 YNFKEQ. V gene TRBV4-2 combines with J gene TRBJ2-1; perhaps TRBD2 as D (7 bases). The clonotype originates from a human donor in a cohort sampled during active COVID-19. What was sequenced was peripheral blood. This CDR3 reads CASSQDPGEGGPPPFF. The DNA for the CDR3 is TGTGCCAGCAGCCAAGATCCGGGGGAGGGGGGCCCACCCCCGTTCTTC.